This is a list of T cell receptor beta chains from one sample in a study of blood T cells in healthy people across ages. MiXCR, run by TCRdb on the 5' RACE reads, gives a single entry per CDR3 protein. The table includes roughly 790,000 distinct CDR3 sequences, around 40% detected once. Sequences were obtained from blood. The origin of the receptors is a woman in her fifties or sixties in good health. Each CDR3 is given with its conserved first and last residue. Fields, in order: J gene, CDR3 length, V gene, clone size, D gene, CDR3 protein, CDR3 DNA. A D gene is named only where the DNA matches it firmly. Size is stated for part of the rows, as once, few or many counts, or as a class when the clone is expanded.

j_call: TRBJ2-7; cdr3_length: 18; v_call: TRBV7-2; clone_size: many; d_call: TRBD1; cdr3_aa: CASSSPDGTGGIMNEQYF; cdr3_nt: TGTGCCAGCAGCTCCCCCGACGGAACAGGGGGGATTATGAACGAGCAGTACTTC
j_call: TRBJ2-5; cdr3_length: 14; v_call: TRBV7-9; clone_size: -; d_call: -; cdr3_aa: CASSTDQGRETQYF; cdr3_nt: TGTGCCAGCAGCACCGACCAGGGGCGAGAGACCCAGTACTTC
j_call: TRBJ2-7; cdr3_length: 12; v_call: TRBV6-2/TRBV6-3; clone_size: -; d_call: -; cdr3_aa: CAGRVSNYEQYF; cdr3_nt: TGTGCCGGCAGGGTCTCGAATTACGAGCAGTACTTC
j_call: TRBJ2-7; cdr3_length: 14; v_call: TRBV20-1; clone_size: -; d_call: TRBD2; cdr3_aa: CSAVQLAGTLEQYF; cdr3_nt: TGCAGTGCTGTACAACTAGCGGGAACCCTCGAGCAGTACTTC
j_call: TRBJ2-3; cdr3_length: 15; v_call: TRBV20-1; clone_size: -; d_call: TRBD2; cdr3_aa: CSASTGTSGTDTQYF; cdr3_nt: TGCAGTGCTAGTACCGGGACTAGCGGCACAGATACGCAGTATTTT
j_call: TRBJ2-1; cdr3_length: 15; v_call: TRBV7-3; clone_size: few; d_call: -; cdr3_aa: CASSFGGNSYNEQFF; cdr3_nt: TGTGCCAGCAGCTTCGGGGGTAACTCCTACAATGAGCAGTTCTTC
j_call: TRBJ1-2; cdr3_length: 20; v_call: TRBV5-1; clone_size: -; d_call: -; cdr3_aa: CARVSSEGANLGQLNYGYTF; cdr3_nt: TGCGCCAGGGTGTCTTCTGAGGGCGCAAACTTGGGACAACTGAACTATGGCTACACCTTC
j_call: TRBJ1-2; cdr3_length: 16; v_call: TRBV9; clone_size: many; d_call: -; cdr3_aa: CASSVDYRSTNYGYTF; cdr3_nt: TGTGCCAGCAGCGTAGACTACAGATCAACTAACTATGGCTACACCTTC
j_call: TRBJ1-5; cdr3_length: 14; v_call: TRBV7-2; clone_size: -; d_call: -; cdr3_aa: CASSLNVGNQPQHF; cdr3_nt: TGTGCCAGCAGCTTAAACGTGGGCAATCAGCCCCAGCATTTT
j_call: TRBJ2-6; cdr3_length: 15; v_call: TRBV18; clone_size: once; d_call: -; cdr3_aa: CASSPQESGANVLTF; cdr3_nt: TGTGCCAGCTCACCACAGGAGTCTGGGGCCAACGTCCTGACTTTC
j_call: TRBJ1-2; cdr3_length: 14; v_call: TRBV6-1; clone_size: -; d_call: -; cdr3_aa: CASSMTRLNYGYTF; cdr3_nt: TGTGCCAGCAGTATGACGAGGCTTAACTATGGCTACACCTTC
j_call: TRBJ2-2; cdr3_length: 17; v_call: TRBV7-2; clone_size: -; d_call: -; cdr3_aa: CASSERPVSTDTGELFF; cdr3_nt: TGTGCCAGCAGCGAGCGTCCCGTGTCCACGGACACCGGGGAGCTGTTTTTT
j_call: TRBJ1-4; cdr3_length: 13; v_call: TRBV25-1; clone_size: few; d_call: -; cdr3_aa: CASSRAGDEKLFF; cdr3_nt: TGTGCCAGCAGTAGGGCTGGGGATGAAAAACTGTTTTTT
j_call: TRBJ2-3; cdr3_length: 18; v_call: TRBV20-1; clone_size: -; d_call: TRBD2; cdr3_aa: CSARDEGLKRELEDTQYF; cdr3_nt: TGCAGTGCTAGAGATGAAGGCCTCAAGCGGGAGCTGGAAGATACGCAGTATTTT
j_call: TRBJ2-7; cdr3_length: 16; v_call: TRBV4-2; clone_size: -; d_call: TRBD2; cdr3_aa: CASSQDGTSGRSEQYF; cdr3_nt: TGTGCCAGCAGCCAAGATGGTACTAGCGGGAGAAGCGAGCAGTACTTC
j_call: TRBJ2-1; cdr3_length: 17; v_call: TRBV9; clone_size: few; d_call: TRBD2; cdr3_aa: CASSVSGGLAGLNEQFF; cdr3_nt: TGTGCCAGCAGCGTATCAGGAGGACTAGCGGGGCTTAATGAGCAGTTCTTC
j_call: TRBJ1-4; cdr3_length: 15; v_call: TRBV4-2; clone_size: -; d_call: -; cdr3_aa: CASSQTTAPIGKLFF; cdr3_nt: TGTGCCAGCAGCCAAACCACAGCCCCAATCGGTAAACTGTTTTTT
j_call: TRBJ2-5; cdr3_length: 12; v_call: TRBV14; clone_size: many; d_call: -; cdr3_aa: CASSQARETQYF; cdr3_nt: TGTGCCAGCAGCCAAGCCCGGGAGACCCAGTACTTC
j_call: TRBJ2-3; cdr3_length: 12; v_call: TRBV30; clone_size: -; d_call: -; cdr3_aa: CAWTLLTDTQYF; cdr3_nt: TGTGCCTGGACGCTCCTCACAGATACGCAGTATTTT
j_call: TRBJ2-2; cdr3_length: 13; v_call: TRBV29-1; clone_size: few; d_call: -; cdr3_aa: CSETPGLAGELFF; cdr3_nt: TGCAGCGAAACCCCGGGACTTGCCGGGGAGCTGTTTTTT
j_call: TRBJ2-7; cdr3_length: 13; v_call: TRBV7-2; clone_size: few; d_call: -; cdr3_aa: CASSSGHGYEQYF; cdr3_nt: TGTGCCAGCAGCTCGGGACACGGTTACGAGCAGTACTTC
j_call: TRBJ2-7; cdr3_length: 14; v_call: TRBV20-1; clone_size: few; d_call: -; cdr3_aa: CSAIVPSSMYEQYF; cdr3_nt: TGCAGTGCCATAGTCCCTTCCAGCATGTACGAGCAGTACTTC
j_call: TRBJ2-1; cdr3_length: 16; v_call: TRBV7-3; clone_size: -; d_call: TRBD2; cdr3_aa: CASSSLAGVSYNKQFF; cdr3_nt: TGTGCCAGCAGTTCCCTAGCGGGGGTCTCCTACAATAAGCAGTTCTTC
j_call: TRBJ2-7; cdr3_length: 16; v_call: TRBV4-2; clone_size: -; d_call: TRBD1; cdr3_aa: CASSQGAGQGAYEQYF; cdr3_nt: TGTGCCAGCAGCCAAGGTGCGGGACAGGGGGCGTATGAGCAGTACTTC
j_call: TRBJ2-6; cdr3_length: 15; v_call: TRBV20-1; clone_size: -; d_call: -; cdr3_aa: CSAGALGSGANVLTF; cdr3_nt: TGCAGTGCTGGAGCTCTCGGTAGCGGGGCCAACGTCCTGACTTTC
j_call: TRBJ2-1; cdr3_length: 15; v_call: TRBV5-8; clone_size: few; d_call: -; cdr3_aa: CASSPWGPAYNEQFF; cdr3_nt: TGTGCCAGCAGCCCCTGGGGGCCAGCCTACAATGAGCAGTTCTTC
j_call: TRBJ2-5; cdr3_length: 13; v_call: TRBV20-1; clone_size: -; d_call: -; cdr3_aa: CSAPTGSQETQYF; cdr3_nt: TGCAGTGCGCCCACGGGGAGTCAAGAGACCCAGTACTTC
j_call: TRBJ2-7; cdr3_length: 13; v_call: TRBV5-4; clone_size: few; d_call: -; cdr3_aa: CAFRGAGSYEQYF; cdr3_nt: TGTGCCTTTAGGGGGGCAGGCTCCTACGAGCAGTACTTC
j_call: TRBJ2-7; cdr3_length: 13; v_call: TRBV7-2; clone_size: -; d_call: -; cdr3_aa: CASRLTSNYEQYF; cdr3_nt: TGTGCCAGCAGGCTGACATCTAACTACGAGCAGTACTTC
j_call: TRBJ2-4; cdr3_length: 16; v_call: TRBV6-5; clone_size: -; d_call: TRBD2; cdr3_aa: CASTAGGSFRFNEQYF; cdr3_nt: TGTGCCAGCACAGCGGGGGGTAGTTTTAGGTTCAATGAGCAGTACTTC
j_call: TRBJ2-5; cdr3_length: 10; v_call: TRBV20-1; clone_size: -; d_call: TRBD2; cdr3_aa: CSASGRTQYF; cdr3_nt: TGCAGTGCCAGCGGGAGGACCCAGTACTTC
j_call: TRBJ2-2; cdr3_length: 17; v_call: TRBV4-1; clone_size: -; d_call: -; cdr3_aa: CASSQESGAGVTGELFF; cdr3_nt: TGCGCCAGCAGCCAAGAGAGTGGGGCAGGGGTCACCGGGGAGCTGTTTTTT
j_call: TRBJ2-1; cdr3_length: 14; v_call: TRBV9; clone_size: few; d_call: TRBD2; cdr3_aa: CASTGSGSLNEQFF; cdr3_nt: TGTGCCAGCACCGGTAGCGGGAGCTTAAATGAGCAGTTCTTC
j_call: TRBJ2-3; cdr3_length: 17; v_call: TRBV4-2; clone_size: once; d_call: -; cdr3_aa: CASSQSSLQRGTDTQYF; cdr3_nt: TGTGCCAGCAGCCAGTCGTCGCTCCAGCGGGGCACAGATACGCAGTATTTT
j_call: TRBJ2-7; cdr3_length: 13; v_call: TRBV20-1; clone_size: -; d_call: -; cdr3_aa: CSARGTVGNEQYF; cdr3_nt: TGCAGTGCTAGAGGCACTGTGGGGAACGAGCAGTACTTC
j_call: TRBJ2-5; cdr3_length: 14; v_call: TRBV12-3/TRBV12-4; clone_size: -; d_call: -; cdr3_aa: CASNSGVGQETQYF; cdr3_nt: TGTGCCAGCAACTCAGGGGTAGGACAAGAGACCCAGTACTTC